The entry below gives a single TCR beta chain sequence along with its context. Only in-frame clones appear in the TCRdb table, and some are missing; sequencing was by immunoSEQ multiplex PCR. The sample has some 120,000 clones; around nine tenths are singletons. The sample comes from a study of blood T cell repertoires in COVID-19. Study in general: PBMCs, B-cell-depleted T cells, or T cells were the source of the cDNA or gDNA that made up the material.

Trimming cost V 4 bases and J 2 bases, with 11 bases left between them. Germline lookup yields CDR1 SGHDN and CDR2 FVKESK. The length of the CDR3 is 14 residues. The sample taken for sequencing was peripheral blood. This clonotype was sampled from a middle-aged man with acute or convalescent COVID-19. This chain connects TRBV14 to TRBJ2-5, with D perhaps TRBD1 (5 bases). CDR3 coding DNA: TGTGCCAGCAGCCTACGACAGCCTCAAGAGACCCAGTACTTC. Its translation is CASSLRQPQETQYF.